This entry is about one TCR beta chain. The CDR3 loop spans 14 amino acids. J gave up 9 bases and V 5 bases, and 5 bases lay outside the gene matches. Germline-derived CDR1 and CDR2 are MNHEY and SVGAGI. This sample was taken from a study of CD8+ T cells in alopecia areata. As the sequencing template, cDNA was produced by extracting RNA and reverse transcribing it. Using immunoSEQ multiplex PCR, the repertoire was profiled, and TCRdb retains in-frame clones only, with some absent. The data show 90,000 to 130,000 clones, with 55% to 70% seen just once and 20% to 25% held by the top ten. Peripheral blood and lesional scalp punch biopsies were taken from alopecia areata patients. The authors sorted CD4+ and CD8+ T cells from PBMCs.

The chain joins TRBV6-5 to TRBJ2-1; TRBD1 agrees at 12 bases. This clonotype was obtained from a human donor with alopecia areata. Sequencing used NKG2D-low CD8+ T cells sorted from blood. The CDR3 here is CASSPGQGASEQFF. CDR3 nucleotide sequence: TGTGCCAGCAGTCCGGGACAGGGGGCTAGTGAGCAGTTCTTC.